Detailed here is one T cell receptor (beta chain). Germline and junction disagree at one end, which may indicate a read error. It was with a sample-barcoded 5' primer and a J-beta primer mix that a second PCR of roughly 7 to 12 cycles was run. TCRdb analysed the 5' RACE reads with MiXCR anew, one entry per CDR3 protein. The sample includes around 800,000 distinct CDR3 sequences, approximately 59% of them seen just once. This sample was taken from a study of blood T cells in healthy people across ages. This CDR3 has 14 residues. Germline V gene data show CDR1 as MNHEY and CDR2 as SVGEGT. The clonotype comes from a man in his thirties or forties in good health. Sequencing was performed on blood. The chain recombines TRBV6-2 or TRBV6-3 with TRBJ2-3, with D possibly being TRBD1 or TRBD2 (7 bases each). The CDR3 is CASTRGGYTDTRYF. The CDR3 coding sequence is TGTGCCAGCACCAGGGGGGGATACACAGATACGCGGTATTTT.